The clone carrying this T cell receptor (beta chain) came up a few times. Its antigen remains unidentified. Constant-region reverse primers amplified full-length variable regions, followed by semi-nested Nested Universal Primer A PCR. A single record per CDR3 protein comes from TCRdb applying MiXCR to the 5' RACE reads. This sample has about 59,000 distinct CDR3 sequences; 20% occur once, and the top ten carry 2.5% to 4%. Tregs were sorted as CD4+CD25+CD127-/low cells. The CDR3 extends over 12 amino acids. Germline V gene data show CDR1 as SGHDT and CDR2 as YYEEEE. The germline V and J ends were trimmed by 2 bases and 10 bases, with 11 bases remaining between them. Study-level points and caveats: Tumor memory CD4+ T cell TCR gene usage was found to cluster with blood and lymph node memory CD4+ cells and with lymph node naive CD4+ cells.

The rearrangement links TRBV5-6 to TRBJ2-3, with TRBD2 as a possible D gene (5 bases). This sequence was found in a female donor with breast cancer. Input material: tumor-infiltrating Tregs sorted from the breast tumor. CDR3 bases: TGTGCCAGCAGCTTTTTCAGCGGTCCGCAGTATTTT. Translated: CASSFFSGPQYF. The whole variable domain, filled in from reference TRBV5-6 and TRBJ2-3, reads DAGVTQSPTHLIKTRGQQVTLRCSPKSGHDTVSWYQQALGQGPQFIFQYYEEEERQRGNFPDRFSGHQFPNYSSELNVNALLLGDSALYLCASSFFSGPQYFGPGTRLTVL.